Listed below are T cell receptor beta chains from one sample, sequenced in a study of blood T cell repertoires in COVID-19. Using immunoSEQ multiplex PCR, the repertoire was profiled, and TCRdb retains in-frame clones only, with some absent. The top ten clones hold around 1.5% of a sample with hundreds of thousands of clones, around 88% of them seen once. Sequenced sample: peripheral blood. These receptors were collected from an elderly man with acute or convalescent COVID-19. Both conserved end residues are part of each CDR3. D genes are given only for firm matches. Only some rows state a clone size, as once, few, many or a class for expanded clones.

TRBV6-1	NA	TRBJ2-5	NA	TGTGCCAGCAGTGAAGTACAGCAAGAGACCCAGTACTTC	CASSEVQQETQYF
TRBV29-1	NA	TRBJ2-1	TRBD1	TGCAGCGTTGACCGGGACAGAAGTACCTACAATGAGCAGTTCTTC	CSVDRDRSTYNEQFF
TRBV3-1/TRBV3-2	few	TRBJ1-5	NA	TGTGCCAGCAGCCAAGGAGACAGCCGGAATCAGCCCCAGCATTTT	CASSQGDSRNQPQHF
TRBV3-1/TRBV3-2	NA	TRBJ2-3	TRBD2	TGTGCCAGCAGCCAAGATAGGGAGGGCCGACTCCTAACTAGCACAGATACGCAGTATTTT	CASSQDREGRLLTSTDTQYF
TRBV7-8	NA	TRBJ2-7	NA	TGTGCCAGCGCGAGGGCTGAACTACGGGAGCAGTACTTC	CASARAELREQYF
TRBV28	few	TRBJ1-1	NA	TGTGCCAGCAGTTTAACGGGACAAGACACTGAAGCTTTCTTT	CASSLTGQDTEAFF
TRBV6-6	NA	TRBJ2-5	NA	TGTGCCAGCAGTTACGACGGGATTCAAGAGACCCAGTACTTC	CASSYDGIQETQYF
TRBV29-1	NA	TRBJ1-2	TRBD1	TGCAGCGGGAAGGTCGGGACAGATCGCGATGGCTACACCTTC	CSGKVGTDRDGYTF
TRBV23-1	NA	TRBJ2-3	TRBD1	TGCGCCAGCAGTTGGGGACAGGGGACAGATACGCAGTATTTT	CASSWGQGTDTQYF
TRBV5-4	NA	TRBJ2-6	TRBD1	TGTGCCAGCAGCAGGCAGACAGGGGGCGCTGGGGCCAACGTCCTGACTTTC	CASSRQTGGAGANVLTF
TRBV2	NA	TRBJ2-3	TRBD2	TGTGCCAGCAAACGTAGCGGGGGGGCAGGAGATACGCAGTATTTT	CASKRSGGAGDTQYF
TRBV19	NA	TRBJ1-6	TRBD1	TGTGCCAGTAGTCCTCGGCAGGGGGGCTCACCCCTCCACTTT	CASSPRQGGSPLHF
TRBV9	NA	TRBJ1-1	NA	TGTGCCAGAGTTAGGACTTCCGGCATGAACACTGAAGCTTTCTTT	CARVRTSGMNTEAFF
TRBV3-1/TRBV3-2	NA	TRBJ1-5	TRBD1	TGTGCCAGCAGCCCCTCCGGGACAGGGAATCAGCCCCAGCATTTT	CASSPSGTGNQPQHF
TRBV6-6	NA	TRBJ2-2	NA	TGTGCCAGCAGCTCCTCGGGGTCCGGGGAGCTGTTTTTT	CASSSSGSGELFF
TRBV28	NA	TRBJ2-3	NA	TGTGCCAGCAGTTTAGGGGCCACAGATACGCAGTATTTT	CASSLGATDTQYF
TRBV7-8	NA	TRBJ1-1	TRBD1	TGTGCCAGCAGCCGAGCGACAGGGGGAACTGAAGCTTTCTTT	CASSRATGGTEAFF
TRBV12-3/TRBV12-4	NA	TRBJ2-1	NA	TGTGCCAGCAGTTTAGGGAGCTTCAATGAGCAGTTCTTC	CASSLGSFNEQFF
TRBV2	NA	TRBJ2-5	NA	TGTGCCAGCTTGTGGACAATAGAGACCCAGTACTTC	CASLWTIETQYF
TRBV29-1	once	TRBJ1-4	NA	TGCAGCGTCATTCAGGGAGGCGAAAAACTGTTTTTT	CSVIQGGEKLFF
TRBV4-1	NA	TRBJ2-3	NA	TGCGCCAGCAGCCTTGTCCACGGGGTCTTCGACACAGATACGCAGTATTTT	CASSLVHGVFDTDTQYF
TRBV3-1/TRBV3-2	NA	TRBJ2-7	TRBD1	TGTGCCACCCCCCCGGGACAGGGGGCCGGAGAGCAGTACTTC	CATPPGQGAGEQYF
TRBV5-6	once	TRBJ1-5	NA	TGTGCCAGCAGCTTTGCCGAAGAGGAAGGTCAGCCCCAGCATTTT	CASSFAEEEGQPQHF
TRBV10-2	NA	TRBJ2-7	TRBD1	TGCGCCAGCAGTGAGTATTGGACAGGGTCTACCGAGCAGTACTTC	CASSEYWTGSTEQYF
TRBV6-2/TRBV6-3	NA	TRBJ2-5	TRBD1	TGTGCCAGCAGTCCGGACAGGGGAGAGACCCAGTACTTC	CASSPDRGETQYF
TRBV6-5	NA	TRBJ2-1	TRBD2	TGTGCCAGCAGTTACTTGGGAGGGCGATCTAATGAGCAGTTCTTC	CASSYLGGRSNEQFF
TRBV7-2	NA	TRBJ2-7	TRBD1	TGTGCCAGCAGCATCGAATTCGTTGGGAGGACAGGGGGCTACGAGCAGTACTTC	CASSIEFVGRTGGYEQYF
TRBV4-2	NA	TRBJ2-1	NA	TGTGCCAGCAGCCAAGGGACAGCACTTAATGAGCAGTTCTTC	CASSQGTALNEQFF
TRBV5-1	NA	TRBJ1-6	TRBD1	TGCGCCAGCAGCTTTGAGGGACAGCCAAATTCACCCCTCCACTTT	CASSFEGQPNSPLHF
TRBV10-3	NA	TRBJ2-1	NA	TGTGCCATCAGTGAGGCGTCGGGACTCTTCAATGAGCAGTTCTTC	CAISEASGLFNEQFF
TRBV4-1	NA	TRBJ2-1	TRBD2	TGCGCCAGCAGCCAAACGCCCTCCACTAGCGGGAGGCGGAATGAGCAGTTCTTC	CASSQTPSTSGRRNEQFF
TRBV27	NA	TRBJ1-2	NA	TGTGCCAGTGGTCTGGGAGATTCAGGGGCCTATGGCTACACCTTC	CASGLGDSGAYGYTF
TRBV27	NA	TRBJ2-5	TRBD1	TGTGCCAGCAGCCCCCTCCGACAGGGGTCCGACCAAGAGACCCAGTACTTC	CASSPLRQGSDQETQYF
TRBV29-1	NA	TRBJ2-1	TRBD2	TGCAGCGCTCTAGCGGGAGGGGTGAGCTCCTACAATGAGCAGTTCTTC	CSALAGGVSSYNEQFF
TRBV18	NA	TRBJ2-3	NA	TGTGCCAGCTCACCAATAAGCACAGATACGCAGTATTTT	CASSPISTDTQYF
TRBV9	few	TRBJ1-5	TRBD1	TGTGCCAGCAGCGAGGGACAGTCTCTCAATCAGCCCCAGCATTTT	CASSEGQSLNQPQHF
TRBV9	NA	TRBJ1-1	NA	TGTGCCAGCAGCGCACGCGGGAGTAGAGCTTTCTTT	CASSARGSRAFF